Included here is one T cell receptor (beta chain) sequence, with context. Original processing methods: It was from reference gene primer amplification that nucleated cell counts were estimated. Assay used: immunoSEQ multiplex PCR; TCRdb lists only in-frame clones, some missing. Clone size and V and J calls were adopted from that table, with D and trimming inferred from the DNA. Counted here are 35,000 to 45,000 clones, roughly 92% occurring once; the ten biggest clones make up about 9.2%. The sample originates from a study of blood T cell repertoires in COVID-19. Whole-study context: The cDNA or gDNA used as material had been derived from T cells, B-cell-depleted T cells, or PBMCs.

The TCR sequence derives from a man in his fifties with active COVID-19. Material for sequencing was peripheral blood.

The chain's CDR3 is CASSEASGLGEQYF. In DNA, the CDR3 is TGTGCCAGCAGTGAGGCGAGCGGACTGGGGGAGCAGTACTTC. V gene TRBV6-1 combines with J gene TRBJ2-7; D may be TRBD2 (5 bases). The CDR3 is 14 amino acids. V dropped 3 bases and J dropped 7 bases, with 16 bases sitting between them. Germline values: CDR1 MNHNS, CDR2 SASEGT.